The entry that follows covers one T cell receptor beta chain sequence. Per germline, CDR1 MNHEY and CDR2 SVGAGI. CDR3 length: 14 amino acids. Trimming left V 6 bases short and J 4 bases short, with 16 bases between. This sample is part of a study of CD8 T cells in Susac syndrome. Across the study: There were Susac syndrome patients who were therapy-naive at blood draw, others on corticosteroids, and others on intravenous immunoglobulin alone.

Random hexamers were used to reverse transcribe an amount of roughly 0.5 to 1 ug RNA. MiXCR was run by TCRdb on the immunoSEQ multiplex PCR reads, yielding one entry per CDR3 protein. The repertoire holds some 170,000 distinct CDR3 sequences, with just under 95% as singletons. The specimen was CD4+ T cells from PBMCs. V usage is TRBV6-5 and J usage is TRBJ2-7, with D perhaps matching TRBD1 (6 bases). This TCR was sampled from a human donor with Susac syndrome. CDR3 coding DNA: TGTGCCAGCAGCCCCTTCCCACAGGGATACGAGCAGTACTTC. Translating gives CASSPFPQGYEQYF.